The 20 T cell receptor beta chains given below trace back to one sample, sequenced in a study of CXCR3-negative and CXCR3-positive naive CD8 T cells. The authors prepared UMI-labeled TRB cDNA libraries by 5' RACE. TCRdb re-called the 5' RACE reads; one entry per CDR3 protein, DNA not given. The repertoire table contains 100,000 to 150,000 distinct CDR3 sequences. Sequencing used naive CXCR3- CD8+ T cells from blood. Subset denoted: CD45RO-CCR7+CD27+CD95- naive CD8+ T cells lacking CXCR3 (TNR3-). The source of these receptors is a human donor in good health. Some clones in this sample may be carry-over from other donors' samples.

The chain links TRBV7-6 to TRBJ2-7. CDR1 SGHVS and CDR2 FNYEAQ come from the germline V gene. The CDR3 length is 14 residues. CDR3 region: CASSHRTSSYEQYF.

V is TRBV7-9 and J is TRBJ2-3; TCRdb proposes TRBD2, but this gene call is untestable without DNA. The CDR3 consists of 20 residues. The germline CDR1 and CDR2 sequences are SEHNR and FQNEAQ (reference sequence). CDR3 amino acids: CASSPRISGAAGGMPDTQYF.

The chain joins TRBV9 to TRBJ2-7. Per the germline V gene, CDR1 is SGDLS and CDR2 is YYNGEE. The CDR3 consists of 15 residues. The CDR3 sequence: CASSVDDVGSGEQYF.

The CDR3 loop reads CSVEERMNTEAFF. The chain employs TRBV29-1 and TRBJ1-1. The CDR3 loop spans 13 amino acids. CDR1 is SQVTM, CDR2 ANQGSEA, per germline. The full variable domain, its missing parts supplied by reference TRBV29-1 and TRBJ1-1, is SAVISQKPSRDICQRGTSLTIQCQVDSQVTMMFWYRQQPGQSLTLIATANQGSEATYESGFVIDKFPISRPNLTFSTLTVSNMSPEDSSIYLCSVEERMNTEAFFGQGTRLTVV.

This CDR3 is CASSSTGTSDYNEQFF. This chain links TRBV2 with TRBJ2-1; as DNA is missing, the TRBD2 call by TCRdb cannot be tested. Germline CDR1 is SNHLY and CDR2 is FYNNEI. This CDR3 comprises 16 residues.

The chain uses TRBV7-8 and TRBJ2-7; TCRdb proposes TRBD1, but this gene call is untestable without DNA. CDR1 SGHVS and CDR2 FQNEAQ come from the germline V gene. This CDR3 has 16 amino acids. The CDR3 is CASSPRRTGIIYEQYF.

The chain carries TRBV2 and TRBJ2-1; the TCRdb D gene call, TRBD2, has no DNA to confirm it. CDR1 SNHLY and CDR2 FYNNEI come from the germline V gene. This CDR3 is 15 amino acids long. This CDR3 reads CASSVSSGSTDERFF.

The CDR3 reads CSVEDPRHQNYRNEQFF. The V gene is TRBV29-1, the J gene TRBJ2-1; TCRdb proposes TRBD2, but this gene call is untestable without DNA. CDR1 SQVTM and CDR2 ANQGSEA come from the germline V gene. The CDR3 spans 17 residues.

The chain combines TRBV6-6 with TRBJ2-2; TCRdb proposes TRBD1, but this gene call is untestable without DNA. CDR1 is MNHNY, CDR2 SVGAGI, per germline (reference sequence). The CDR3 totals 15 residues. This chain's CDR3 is CASSYLSGGTGELFF.

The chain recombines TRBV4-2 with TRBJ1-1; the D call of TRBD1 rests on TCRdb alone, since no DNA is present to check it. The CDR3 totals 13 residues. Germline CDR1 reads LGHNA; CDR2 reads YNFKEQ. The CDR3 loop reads CASRDRVRPEAFF.

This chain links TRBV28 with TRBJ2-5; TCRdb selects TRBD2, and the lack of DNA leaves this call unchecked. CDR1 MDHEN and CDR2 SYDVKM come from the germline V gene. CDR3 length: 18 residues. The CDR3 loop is CASISKGRGSRPQETQYF.

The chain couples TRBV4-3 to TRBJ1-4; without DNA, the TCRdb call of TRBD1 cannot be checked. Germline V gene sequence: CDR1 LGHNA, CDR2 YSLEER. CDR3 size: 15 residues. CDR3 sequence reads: CASSPGTARNEKLFF.

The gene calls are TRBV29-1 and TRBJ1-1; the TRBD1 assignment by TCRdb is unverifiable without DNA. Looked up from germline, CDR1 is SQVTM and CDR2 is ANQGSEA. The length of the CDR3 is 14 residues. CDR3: CSVDLGGIGTEAFF.

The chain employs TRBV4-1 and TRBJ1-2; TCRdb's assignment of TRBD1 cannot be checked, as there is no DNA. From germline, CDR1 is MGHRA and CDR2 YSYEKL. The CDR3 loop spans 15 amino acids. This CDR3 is CASSQEFRTGVGYTF.

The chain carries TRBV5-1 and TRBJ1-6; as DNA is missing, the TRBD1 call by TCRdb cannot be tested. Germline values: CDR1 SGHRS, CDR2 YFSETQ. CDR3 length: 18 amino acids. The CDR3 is CASSPGQGLINYGSPLHF.

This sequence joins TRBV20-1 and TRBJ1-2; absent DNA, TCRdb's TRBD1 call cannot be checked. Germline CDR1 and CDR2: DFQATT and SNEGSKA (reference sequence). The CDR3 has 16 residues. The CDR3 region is CSASSLMAGVNYGYTF.

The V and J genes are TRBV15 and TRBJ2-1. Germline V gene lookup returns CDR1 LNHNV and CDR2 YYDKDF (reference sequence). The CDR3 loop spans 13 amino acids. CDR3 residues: CATSRDRVNEQFF.

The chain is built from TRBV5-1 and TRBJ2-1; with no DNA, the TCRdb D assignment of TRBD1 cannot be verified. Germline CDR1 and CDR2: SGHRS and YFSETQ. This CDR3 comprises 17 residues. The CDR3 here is CASSLQGPVSSYNEQFF.

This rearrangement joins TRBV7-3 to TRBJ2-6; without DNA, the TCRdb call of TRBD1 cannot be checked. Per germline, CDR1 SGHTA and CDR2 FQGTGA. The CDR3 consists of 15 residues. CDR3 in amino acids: CASSSYRAGANVLTF.

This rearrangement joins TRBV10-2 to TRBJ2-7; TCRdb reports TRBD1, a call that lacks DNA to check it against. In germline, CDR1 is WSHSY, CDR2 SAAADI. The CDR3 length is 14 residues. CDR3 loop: CASSVGAPSYEQYF.